The clone carrying this T cell receptor (beta chain) came up a few times. The V end was cut by 0 bases, the J end by 8 bases, with 11 bases between. The CDR3 is made up of 13 amino acids. The germline V gene encodes CDR1 GTSNPN and CDR2 SVGIG (reference sequence). This record comes from a study of CD8+ T cells in alopecia areata. Extracted RNA was reverse transcribed, and the resulting cDNA served as sequencing template. Sequenced by immunoSEQ multiplex PCR; TCRdb stores in-frame clones only, minus some. The sample shows just under 65,000 clones, approximately 44% of them seen only once. Treatment given: oral pan-JAK inhibitor, 5-10 mg twice daily.

The receptor's source is a human donor with alopecia areata. The material was CD8+ T cells sorted from blood, obtained at approximately week 36, from a patient treated with tofacitinib. The V gene is TRBV30, the J gene TRBJ2-1, with TRBD1 as a possible D gene (5 bases). The CDR3 region is CAWSVQQGDEQFF. The CDR3 bases are TGTGCCTGGAGTGTACAGCAGGGTGATGAGCAGTTCTTC.